This is a list of T cell receptor beta chains from one sample in a study of spatial heterogeneity in lung cancer. TCRdb reprocessed the 5' RACE reads with MiXCR, giving one entry per CDR3 protein. Here the sample spans roughly 80,000 distinct CDR3 sequences, 8% being singletons. Specimen: PBMCs, collected at surgery. These receptor sequences come from a male donor with early-stage non-small cell lung cancer. Each CDR3 is given without its conserved first and last residue.

J gene | V gene | CDR3 protein
TRBJ2-7 | TRBV5-1 | ASSLELGAYEQY
TRBJ1-3 | TRBV5-1 | ASSPTEGNTIY
TRBJ2-6 | TRBV5-1 | ASSPRQGSGANVLT
TRBJ2-2 | TRBV7-9 | ASSLRDRNTGELF
TRBJ2-5 | TRBV6-6 | ASSYGAGGQETQY
TRBJ2-1 | TRBV7-2 | ASSPGLAGEGNEQF
TRBJ1-6 | TRBV4-1 | ATSGRGGFSPLH
TRBJ1-1 | TRBV29-1 | SVRGGPEAF
TRBJ2-1 | TRBV30 | AWSDYLINEQF
TRBJ2-1 | TRBV7-2 | ASSIKTSGSSYNEQF
TRBJ2-5 | TRBV27 | ASSLSDSQETQY
TRBJ2-3 | TRBV20-1 | SARAPDTQY
TRBJ2-6 | TRBV6-5 | ASSYVGSSGANVLT
TRBJ1-5 | TRBV20-1 | SAAQGGRNQPQH
TRBJ2-1 | TRBV9 | ASSVGGIGEQF
TRBJ2-7 | TRBV2 | ASRKGYEQY
TRBJ1-1 | TRBV5-4 | ASSFGRAAYRAF
TRBJ2-3 | TRBV28 | ASRLDGDTDTQY
TRBJ1-5 | TRBV3-1 | ASSKDRGLNQPQH
TRBJ2-1 | TRBV5-1 | ASSPGGLVYRLSSYNEQF
TRBJ1-1 | TRBV7-8 | ASSLGSGGLPEAF
TRBJ2-2 | TRBV3-1 | ASSPSEAGELF
TRBJ1-2 | TRBV3-1 | ASSQGYGYT
TRBJ2-1 | TRBV5-1 | ASSLRQGARDEQF
TRBJ2-1 | TRBV29-1 | SVEAGGAESYNEQF
TRBJ2-6 | TRBV5-8 | ASTEGTGASGANVLT
TRBJ2-3 | TRBV18 | ASMPGTSFSTDTQY
TRBJ1-5 | TRBV30 | AWSEGGKQPQH
TRBJ2-7 | TRBV3-1 | ASSRQTYEQY
TRBJ2-1 | TRBV11-3 | ASSQRSLPPQF
TRBJ2-7 | TRBV7-9 | ASSLVGRSVSYEQY
TRBJ2-5 | TRBV7-2 | ASSFSRTGGETQY
TRBJ1-1 | TRBV12-3/TRBV12-4 | ASSLMIGLNTEAF
TRBJ2-3 | TRBV11-3 | ASSLGQRTDTQY
TRBJ2-3 | TRBV6-5 | ASRVGSADTQY
TRBJ1-1 | TRBV5-6 | ASSLGGRGTEAF
TRBJ1-1 | TRBV7-6 | ASSWTGDGQDTEAF
TRBJ2-3 | TRBV6-1 | ASGLATDTQY
TRBJ2-7 | TRBV5-4 | ASSDTGTSVYEQY
TRBJ2-7 | TRBV7-2 | ASSLLGYEQY
TRBJ1-3 | TRBV7-2 | ASSASPVGINTIY